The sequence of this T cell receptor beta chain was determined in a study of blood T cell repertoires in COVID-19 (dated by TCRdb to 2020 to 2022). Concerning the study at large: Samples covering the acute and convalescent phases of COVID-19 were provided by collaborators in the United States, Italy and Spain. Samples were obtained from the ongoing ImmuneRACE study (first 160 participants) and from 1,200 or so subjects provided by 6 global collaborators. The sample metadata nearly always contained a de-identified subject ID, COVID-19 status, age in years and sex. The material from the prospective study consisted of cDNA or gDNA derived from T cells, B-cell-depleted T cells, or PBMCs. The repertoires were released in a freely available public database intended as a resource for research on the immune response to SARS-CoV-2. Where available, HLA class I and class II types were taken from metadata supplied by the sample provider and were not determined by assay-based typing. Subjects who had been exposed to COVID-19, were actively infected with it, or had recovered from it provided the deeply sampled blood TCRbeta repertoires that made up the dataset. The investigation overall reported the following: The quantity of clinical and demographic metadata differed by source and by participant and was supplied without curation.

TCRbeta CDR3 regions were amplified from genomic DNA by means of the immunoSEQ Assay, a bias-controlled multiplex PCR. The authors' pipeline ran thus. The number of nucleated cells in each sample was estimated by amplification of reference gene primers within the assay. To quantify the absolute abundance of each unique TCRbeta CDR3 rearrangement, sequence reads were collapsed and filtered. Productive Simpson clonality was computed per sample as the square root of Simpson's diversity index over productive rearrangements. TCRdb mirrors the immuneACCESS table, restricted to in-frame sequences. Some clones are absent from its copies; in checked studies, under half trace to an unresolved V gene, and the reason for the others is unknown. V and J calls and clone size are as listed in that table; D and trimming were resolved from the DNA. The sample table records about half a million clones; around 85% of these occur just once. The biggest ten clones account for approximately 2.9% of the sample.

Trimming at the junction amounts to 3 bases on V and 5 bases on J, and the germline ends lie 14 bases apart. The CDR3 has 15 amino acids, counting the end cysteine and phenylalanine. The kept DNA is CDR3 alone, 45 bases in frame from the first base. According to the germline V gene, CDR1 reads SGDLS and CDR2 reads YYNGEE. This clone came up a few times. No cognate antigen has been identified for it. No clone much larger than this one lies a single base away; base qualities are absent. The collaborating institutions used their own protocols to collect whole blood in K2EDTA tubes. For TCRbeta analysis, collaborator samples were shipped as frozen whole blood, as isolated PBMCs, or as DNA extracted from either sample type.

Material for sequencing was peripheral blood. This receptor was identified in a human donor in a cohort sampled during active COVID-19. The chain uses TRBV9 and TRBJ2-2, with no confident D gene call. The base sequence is TGTGCCAGCAGCGGACCCCGCCCAGGAACCGGGGAGCTGTTTTTT. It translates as CASSGPRPGTGELFF. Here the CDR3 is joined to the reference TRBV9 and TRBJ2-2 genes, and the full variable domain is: DSGVTQTPKHLITATGQRVTLRCSPRSGDLSVYWYQQSLDQGLQFLIQYYNGEERAKGNILERFSAQQFPDLHSELNLSSLELGDSALYFCASSGPRPGTGELFFGEGSRLTVL.